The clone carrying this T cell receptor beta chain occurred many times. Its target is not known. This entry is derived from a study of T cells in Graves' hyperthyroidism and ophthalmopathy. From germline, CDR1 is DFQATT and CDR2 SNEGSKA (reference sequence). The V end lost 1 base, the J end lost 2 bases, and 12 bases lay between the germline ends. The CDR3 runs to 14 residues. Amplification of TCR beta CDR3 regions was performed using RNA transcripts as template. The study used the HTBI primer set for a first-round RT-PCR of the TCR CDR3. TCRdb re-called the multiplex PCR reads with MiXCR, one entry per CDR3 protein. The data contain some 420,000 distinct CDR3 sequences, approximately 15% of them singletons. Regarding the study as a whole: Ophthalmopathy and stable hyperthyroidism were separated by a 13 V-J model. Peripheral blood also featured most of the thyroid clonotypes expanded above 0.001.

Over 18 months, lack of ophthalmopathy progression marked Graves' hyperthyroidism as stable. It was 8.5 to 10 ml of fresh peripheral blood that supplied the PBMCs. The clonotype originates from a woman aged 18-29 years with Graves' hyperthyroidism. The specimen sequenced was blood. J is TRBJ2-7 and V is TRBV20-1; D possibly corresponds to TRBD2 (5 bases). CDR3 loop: CSARALLDTYEQYF. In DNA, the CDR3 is TGCAGTGCTAGAGCCTTACTAGACACCTACGAGCAGTACTTC.